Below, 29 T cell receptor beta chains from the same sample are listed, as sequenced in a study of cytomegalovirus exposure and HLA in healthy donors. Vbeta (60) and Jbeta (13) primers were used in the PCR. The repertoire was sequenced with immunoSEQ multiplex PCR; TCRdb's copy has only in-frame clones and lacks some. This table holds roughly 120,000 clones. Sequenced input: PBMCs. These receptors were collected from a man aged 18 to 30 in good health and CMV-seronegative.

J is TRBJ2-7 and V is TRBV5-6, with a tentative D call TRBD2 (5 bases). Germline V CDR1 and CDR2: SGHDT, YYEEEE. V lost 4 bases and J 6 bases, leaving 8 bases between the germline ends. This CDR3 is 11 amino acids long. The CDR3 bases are TGTGCCAGCAGCGTCGGAGGCGAGCAGTACTTC. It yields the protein CASSVGGEQYF.

The CDR3 DNA reads as TGTGCCAGCAGCCAAGATACTCTACCAACTAATGGCTACACCTTC. It codes for CASSQDTLPTNGYTF. The chain combines TRBV14 with TRBJ1-2; D is unclear. The CDR3 consists of 15 residues. Trimming pared 0 bases from V and 6 bases from J, leaving 14 bases between. CDR1 SGHDN and CDR2 FVKESK come from the germline V gene.

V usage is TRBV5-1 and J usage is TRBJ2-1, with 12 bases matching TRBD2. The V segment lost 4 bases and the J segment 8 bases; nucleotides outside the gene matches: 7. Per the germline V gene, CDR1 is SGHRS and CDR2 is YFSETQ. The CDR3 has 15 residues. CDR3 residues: CASSLTSGSGDEQFF. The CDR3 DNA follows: TGCGCCAGCAGCCTGACTAGCGGGAGTGGAGATGAGCAGTTCTTC.

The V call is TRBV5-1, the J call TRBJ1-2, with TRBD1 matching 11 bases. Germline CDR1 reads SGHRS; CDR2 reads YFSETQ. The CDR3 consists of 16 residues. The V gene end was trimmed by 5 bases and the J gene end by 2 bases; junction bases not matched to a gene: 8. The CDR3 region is CASRRPGTGGNYGYTF. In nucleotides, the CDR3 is TGCGCCAGCAGACGTCCCGGGACAGGGGGAAACTATGGCTACACCTTC.

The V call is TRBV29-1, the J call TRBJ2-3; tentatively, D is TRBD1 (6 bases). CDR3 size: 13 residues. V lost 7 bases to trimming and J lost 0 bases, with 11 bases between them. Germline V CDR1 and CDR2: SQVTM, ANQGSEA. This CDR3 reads CSATTGSTDTQYF. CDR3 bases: TGCAGCGCCACGACAGGTAGCACAGATACGCAGTATTTT.

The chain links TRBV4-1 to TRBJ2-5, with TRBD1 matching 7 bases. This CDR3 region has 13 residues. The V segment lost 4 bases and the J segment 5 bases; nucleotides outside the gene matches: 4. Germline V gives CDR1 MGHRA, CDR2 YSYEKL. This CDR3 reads CASSPQGVETQYF. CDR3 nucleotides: TGCGCCAGCAGCCCCCAGGGGGTCGAGACCCAGTACTTC.

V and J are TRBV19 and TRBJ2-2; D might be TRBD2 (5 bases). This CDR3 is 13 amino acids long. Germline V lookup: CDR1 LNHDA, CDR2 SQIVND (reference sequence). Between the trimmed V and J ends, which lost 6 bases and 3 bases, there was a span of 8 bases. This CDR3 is CASRSGYTGELFF. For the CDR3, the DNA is TGTGCCAGTAGGAGCGGATACACCGGGGAGCTGTTTTTT. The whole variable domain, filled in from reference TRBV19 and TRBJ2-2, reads DGGITQSPKYLFRKEGQNVTLSCEQNLNHDAMYWYRQDPGQGLRLIYYSQIVNDFQKGDIAEGYSVSREKKESFPLTVTSAQKNPTAFYLCASRSGYTGELFFGEGSRLTVL.

The CDR3 region is CASSRLAGPYNEQFF. CDR3 bases: TGTGCCAGCAGTCGACTAGCGGGGCCATACAATGAGCAGTTCTTC. The chain carries TRBV27 and TRBJ2-1, with 11 bases lining up with TRBD2. The CDR3 has 15 amino acids. Trimming at V came to 5 bases and at J to 4 bases, leaving 4 bases not matched to a gene. Germline V CDR1 and CDR2: MNHEY, SMNVEV (reference sequence).

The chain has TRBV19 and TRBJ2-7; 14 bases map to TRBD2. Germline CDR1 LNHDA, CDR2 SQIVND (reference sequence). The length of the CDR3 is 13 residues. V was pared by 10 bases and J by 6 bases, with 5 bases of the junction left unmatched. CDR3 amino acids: CATQGLAGVEQYF. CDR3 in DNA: TGTGCCACCCAGGGACTAGCGGGGGTCGAGCAGTACTTC.

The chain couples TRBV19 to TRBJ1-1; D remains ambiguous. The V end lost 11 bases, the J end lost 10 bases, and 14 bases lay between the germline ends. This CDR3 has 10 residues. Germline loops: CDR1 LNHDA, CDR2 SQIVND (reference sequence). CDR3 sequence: CALAGFRAFF. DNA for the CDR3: TGTGCCCTAGCGGGGTTCCGAGCTTTCTTT. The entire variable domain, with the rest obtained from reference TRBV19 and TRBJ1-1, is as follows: DGGITQSPKYLFRKEGQNVTLSCEQNLNHDAMYWYRQDPGQGLRLIYYSQIVNDFQKGDIAEGYSVSREKKESFPLTVTSAQKNPTAFYLCALAGFRAFFGQGTRLTVV.

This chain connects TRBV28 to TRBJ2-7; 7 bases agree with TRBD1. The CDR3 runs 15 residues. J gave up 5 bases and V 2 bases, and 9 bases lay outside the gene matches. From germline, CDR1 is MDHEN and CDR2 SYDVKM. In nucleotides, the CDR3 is TGTGCCAGCAGTTTAACCCAGGGGGTGACGAACGAGCAGTACTTC. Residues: CASSLTQGVTNEQYF. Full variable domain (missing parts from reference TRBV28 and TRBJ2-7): DVKVTQSSRYLVKRTGEKVFLECVQDMDHENMFWYRQDPGLGLRLIYFSYDVKMKEKGDIPEGYSVSREKKERFSLILESASTNQTSMYLCASSLTQGVTNEQYFGPGTRLTVT.

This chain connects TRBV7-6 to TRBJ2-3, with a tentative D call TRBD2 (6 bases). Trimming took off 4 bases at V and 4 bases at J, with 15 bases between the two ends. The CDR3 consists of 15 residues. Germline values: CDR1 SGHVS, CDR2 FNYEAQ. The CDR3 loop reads CASSSIAVKSDTQYF. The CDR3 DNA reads TGTGCCAGCAGCTCAATAGCGGTTAAATCAGATACGCAGTATTTT.

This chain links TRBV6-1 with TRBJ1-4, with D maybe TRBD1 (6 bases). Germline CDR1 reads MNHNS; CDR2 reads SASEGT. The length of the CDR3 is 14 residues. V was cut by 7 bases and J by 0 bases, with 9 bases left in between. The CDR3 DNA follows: TGTGCCAGCATGCGGACAGCAACTAATGAAAAACTGTTTTTT. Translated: CASMRTATNEKLFF.

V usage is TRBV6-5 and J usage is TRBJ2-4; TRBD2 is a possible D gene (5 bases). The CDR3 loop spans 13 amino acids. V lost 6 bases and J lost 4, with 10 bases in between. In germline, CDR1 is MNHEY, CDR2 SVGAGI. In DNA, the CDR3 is TGTGCCAGCAGGAAAACGGGGAAAAACATTCAGTACTTC. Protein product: CASRKTGKNIQYF.

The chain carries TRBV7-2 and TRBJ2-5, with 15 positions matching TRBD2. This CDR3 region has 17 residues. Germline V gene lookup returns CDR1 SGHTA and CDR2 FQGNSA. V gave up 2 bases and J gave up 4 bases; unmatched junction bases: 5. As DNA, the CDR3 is TGTGCCAGCAGCTTATCTCGGACTAGCGGGAGGGGAGAGACCCAGTACTTC. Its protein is CASSLSRTSGRGETQYF.

Here the CDR3 reads CASSAVSYNEQFF. CDR3 nucleotides: TGTGCCAGCAGTGCCGTCTCCTACAATGAGCAGTTCTTC. The chain carries TRBV6-1 and TRBJ2-1, with no clear D. Germline V CDR1 and CDR2: MNHNS, SASEGT. The CDR3 length is 13 residues. Trimming cost V 4 bases and J 0 bases, with 4 bases left between them.

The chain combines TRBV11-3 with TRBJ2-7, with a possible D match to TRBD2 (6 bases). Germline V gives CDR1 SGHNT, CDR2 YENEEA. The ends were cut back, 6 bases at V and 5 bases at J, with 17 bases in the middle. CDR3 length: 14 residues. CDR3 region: CASSRRGGANEQYF. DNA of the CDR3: TGTGCCAGCAGTCGCCGTGGCGGGGCAAACGAGCAGTACTTC.

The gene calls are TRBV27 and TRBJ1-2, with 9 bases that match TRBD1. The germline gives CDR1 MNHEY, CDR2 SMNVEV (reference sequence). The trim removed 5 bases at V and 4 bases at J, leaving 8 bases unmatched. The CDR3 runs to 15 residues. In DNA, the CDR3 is TGTGCCAGCAGTGGGGGGGACAGGGCCGGCTATGGCTACACCTTC. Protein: CASSGGDRAGYGYTF.

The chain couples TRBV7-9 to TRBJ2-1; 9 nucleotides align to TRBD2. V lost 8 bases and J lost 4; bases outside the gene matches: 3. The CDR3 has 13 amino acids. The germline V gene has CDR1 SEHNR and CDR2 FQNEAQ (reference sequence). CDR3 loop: CASGGGGYNEQFF. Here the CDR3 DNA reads TGTGCCAGCGGCGGGGGGGGATACAATGAGCAGTTCTTC.

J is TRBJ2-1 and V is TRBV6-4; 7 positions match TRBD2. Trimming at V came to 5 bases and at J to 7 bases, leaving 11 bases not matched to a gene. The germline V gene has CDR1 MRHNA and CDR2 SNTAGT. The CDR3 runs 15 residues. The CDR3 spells CASSPNAGVGNEQFF. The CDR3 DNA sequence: TGTGCCAGCAGTCCTAACGCGGGAGTGGGGAATGAGCAGTTCTTC.

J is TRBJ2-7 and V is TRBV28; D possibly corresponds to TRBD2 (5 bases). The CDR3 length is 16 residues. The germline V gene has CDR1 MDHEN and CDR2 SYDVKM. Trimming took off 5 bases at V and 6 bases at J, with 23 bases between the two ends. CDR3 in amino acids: CASSLERSEARLEQYF. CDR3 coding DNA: TGTGCCAGCAGTCTCGAGCGGTCGGAAGCGAGACTCGAGCAGTACTTC.

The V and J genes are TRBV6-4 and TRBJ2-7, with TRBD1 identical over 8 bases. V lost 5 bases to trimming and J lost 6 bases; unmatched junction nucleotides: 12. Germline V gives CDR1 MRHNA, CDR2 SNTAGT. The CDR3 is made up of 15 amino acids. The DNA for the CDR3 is TGTGCCAGCAGTCCCACCTGGGGACAGGAAGGCGAGCAGTACTTC. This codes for CASSPTWGQEGEQYF.

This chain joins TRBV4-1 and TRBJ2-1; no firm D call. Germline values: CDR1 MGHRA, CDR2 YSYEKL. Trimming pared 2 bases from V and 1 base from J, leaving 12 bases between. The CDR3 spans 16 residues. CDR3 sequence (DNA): TGCGCCAGCAGCCAAATAGACATCCTTTCCTACAATGAGCAGTTCTTC. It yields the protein CASSQIDILSYNEQFF.

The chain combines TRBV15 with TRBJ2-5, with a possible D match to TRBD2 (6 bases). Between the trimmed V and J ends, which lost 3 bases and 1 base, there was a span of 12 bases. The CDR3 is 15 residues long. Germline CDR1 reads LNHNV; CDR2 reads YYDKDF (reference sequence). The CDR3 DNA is TGTGCCACCAGCAGGGCTAGCGTTGCCCAAGAGACCCAGTACTTC. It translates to CATSRASVAQETQYF.

The CDR3 DNA follows: TGTGCCACTTTCTCGACAGTTTCCTACGAGCAGTACTTC. Translation gives CATFSTVSYEQYF. The chain is built from TRBV6-5 and TRBJ2-7; D is possibly TRBD1 (5 bases). Germline loops: CDR1 MNHEY, CDR2 SVGAGI. Trimming pared 10 bases from V and 1 base from J, leaving 14 bases between. The CDR3 covers 13 residues.

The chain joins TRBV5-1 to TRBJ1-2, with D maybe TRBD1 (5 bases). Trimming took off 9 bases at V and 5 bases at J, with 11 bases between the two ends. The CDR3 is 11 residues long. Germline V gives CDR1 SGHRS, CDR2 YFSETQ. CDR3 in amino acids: CATSGLYGYTF. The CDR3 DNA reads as TGCGCCACCTCGGGACTTTATGGCTACACCTTC.

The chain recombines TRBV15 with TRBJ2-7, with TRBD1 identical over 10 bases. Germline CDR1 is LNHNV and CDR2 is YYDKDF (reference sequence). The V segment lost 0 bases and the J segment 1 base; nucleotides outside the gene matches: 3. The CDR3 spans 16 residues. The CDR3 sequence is CATSRETGGLSYEQYF. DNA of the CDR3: TGTGCCACCAGCAGAGAGACAGGGGGCTTATCCTACGAGCAGTACTTC.

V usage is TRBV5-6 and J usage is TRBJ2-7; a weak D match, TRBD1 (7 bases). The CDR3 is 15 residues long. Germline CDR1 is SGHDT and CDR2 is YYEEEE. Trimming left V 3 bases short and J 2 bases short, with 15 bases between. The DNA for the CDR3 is TGTGCCAGCAGCTCCAGGGGGGTGGGGACCTACGAGCAGTACTTC. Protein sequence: CASSSRGVGTYEQYF.

CDR3 protein: CASSPAKGLPREAFF. For the CDR3, the DNA is TGTGCCAGCAGCCCCGCGAAGGGACTTCCAAGGGAAGCTTTCTTT. The chain uses TRBV2 and TRBJ1-1; D may be TRBD1 (5 bases). This CDR3 spans 15 amino acids. V lost 6 bases, J lost 8 bases, and 22 bases lay in between. Germline values: CDR1 SNHLY, CDR2 FYNNEI.